One and the same sample provided the 5 T cell receptor beta chains below, sequenced in a study of cytomegalovirus exposure and HLA in healthy donors. The PCR had 60 Vbeta and 13 Jbeta primers. The table came from immunoSEQ multiplex PCR; TCRdb's copy has only in-frame clones and leaves some out. The sample has more than 95,000 clones; approximately 76% are singletons. Sequenced material: PBMCs. The receptors come from a man aged 50 to 60 in good health and CMV-seropositive.

The genes are TRBV6-5 and TRBJ2-7, with D perhaps TRBD2 (5 bases). V lost 9 bases to trimming and J lost 0 bases, with 9 bases between them. This CDR3 has 12 amino acids. In germline, CDR1 is MNHEY, CDR2 SVGAGI. CDR3 sequence: CASRTDSYEQYF. The CDR3 DNA sequence: TGTGCCAGTCGGACTGACTCCTACGAGCAGTACTTC.

V and J are TRBV7-9 and TRBJ2-1, with TRBD1 matching 7 bases. V shed 11 bases and J 0 bases; nucleotides not matched to a gene: 16. Germline lookup yields CDR1 SEHNR and CDR2 FQNEAQ (reference sequence). This CDR3 has 17 amino acids. The CDR3 spells CAGIWDSSSSSYNEQFF. DNA of the CDR3: TGTGCCGGGATCTGGGACAGCTCTTCGAGCTCCTACAATGAGCAGTTCTTC.

This chain joins TRBV6-5 and TRBJ2-2; D possibly corresponds to TRBD1 (5 bases). The germline gives CDR1 MNHEY, CDR2 SVGAGI. This CDR3 spans 13 amino acids. V gave up 0 bases and J gave up 6 bases, with 5 bases separating them. The CDR3 DNA sequence: TGTGCCAGCAGTTACTCGGGGCCCGGGGAGCTGTTTTTT. This gives the protein CASSYSGPGELFF.

V gene TRBV11-3 combines with J gene TRBJ2-5; 11 bases match TRBD2. Germline V gene lookup returns CDR1 SGHNT and CDR2 YENEEA. This CDR3 has 17 amino acids. V lost 6 bases and J lost 4; bases outside the gene matches: 13. CDR3 in amino acids: CASSSRLAGPPGETQYF. CDR3 coding DNA: TGTGCCAGCAGTTCCAGACTAGCGGGACCCCCCGGAGAGACCCAGTACTTC. The whole variable domain, remainder taken from reference TRBV11-3 and TRBJ2-5, is EAGVVQSPRYKIIEKKQPVAFWCNPISGHNTLYWYLQNLGQGPELLIRYENEEAVDDSQLPKDRFSAERLKGVDSTLKIQPAELGDSAVYLCASSSRLAGPPGETQYFGPGTRLLVL.

The gene calls are TRBV19 and TRBJ1-5; tentative D call: TRBD1 (6 bases). CDR3 length: 16 residues. Germline assignment: CDR1 LNHDA and CDR2 SQIVND (reference sequence). V shed 3 bases and J shed 2 bases, with 14 bases lying between them. The CDR3 DNA reads TGTGCCAGTAGTATTCGGGGGGGCGCGGGCAATCAGCCCCAGCATTTT. Translation: CASSIRGGAGNQPQHF.